This TCR beta chain was identified in a study of shared clonotypes between healthy human individuals. General study points: There were few donors, and this limited the genetic and exposure-history diversity represented. Only blood was sampled; tissue repertoires likely differ.

This clone was found once. Its antigen is unidentified. Per the original methods: Owing to the provision of junction-only sequences devoid of quality scores by immunoSEQ, filtering differed. The data were produced by immunoSEQ multiplex PCR, yet TCRdb's version contains in-frame clones alone and is incomplete. Clonal size and the V and J genes are those of that table, whereas D and trimming came from the DNA. This table has hundreds of thousands of clones, about 95% appearing once. The sequence was collected from a woman aged 25 to 39 in good health. The material sequenced was naive CD4+ T cells sorted from blood. Sample subset: CD45RA+ positively selected.

CDR3 in DNA: TGTGCCAGTAGTTACTCGGGGGAGCAGTTCTTC. This gives the protein CASSYSGEQFF. The V call is TRBV19, the J call TRBJ2-1; D perhaps matches TRBD2 (5 bases). The V end was cut by 5 bases, the J end by 10 bases, with 9 bases between. Germline assignment: CDR1 LNHDA and CDR2 SQIVND (reference sequence). CDR3 length: 11 residues.